The 6 T cell receptor beta chains below all came from one sample that was sequenced in a study of beta chain features in type 1 diabetes. The authors reverse transcribed all of the isolated RNA, so sequencing captured expressed TCRB transcripts. Clones were read by immunoSEQ multiplex PCR, and TCRdb kept only the in-frame ones, dropping some. This table has about 40,000 clones, approximately 60% appearing once. The sample taken for sequencing was Tregs from blood. Every receptor here comes from a woman under 40 in good health.

The rearrangement uses TRBV18 and TRBJ2-1; 10 bases fit TRBD1. The ends lost 6 bases at V and 6 bases at J; junction bases unmatched: 11. CDR1 is KGHSH, CDR2 LQKENI, per germline. The CDR3 is made up of 16 amino acids. Here the CDR3 DNA reads TGTGCCAGCTCCCGAAGAAACCGACAGGGGGCCAATGAGCAGTTCTTC. Its protein product is CASSRRNRQGANEQFF.

This clone was recorded a few times. The CDR3 region has the DNA TGTGCCAGCAGCTTCTGGACTGAGCAAGAGACCCAGTACTTC. It translates to CASSFWTEQETQYF. This chain joins TRBV7-9 and TRBJ2-5; tentatively, D is TRBD2 (5 bases). Germline CDR1 SEHNR, CDR2 FQNEAQ (reference sequence). This CDR3 contains 14 residues. With 3 bases removed from V and 2 bases from J, the gap between germline ends came to 10 bases. Drawing the rest from reference TRBV7-9 and TRBJ2-5, the complete variable domain is DTGVSQNPRHKITKRGQNVTFRCDPISEHNRLYWYRQTLGQGPEFLTYFQNEAQLEKSRLLSDRFSAERPKGSFSTLEIQRTEQGDSAMYLCASSFWTEQETQYFGPGTRLLVL.

V is TRBV5-1 and J is TRBJ2-2; D is unresolved. The germline CDR1 and CDR2 sequences are SGHRS and YFSETQ. This CDR3 region has 15 residues. The germline V and J ends were trimmed by 0 bases and 2 bases, with 8 bases remaining between them. CDR3 sequence reads: CASSLGFQNTGELFF. For the CDR3, the DNA is TGCGCCAGCAGCTTGGGTTTTCAAAACACCGGGGAGCTGTTTTTT. The entire variable domain, with the rest obtained from reference TRBV5-1 and TRBJ2-2, is as follows: KAGVTQTPRYLIKTRGQQVTLSCSPISGHRSVSWYQQTPGQGLQFLFEYFSETQRNKGNFPGRFSGRQFSNSRSEMNVSTLELGDSALYLCASSLGFQNTGELFFGEGSRLTVL.

This chain joins TRBV19 and TRBJ2-1, with D possibly being TRBD2 (6 bases). The CDR3 consists of 13 residues. V was clipped by 4 bases and J by 9 bases, with 13 bases between them. CDR1 is LNHDA and CDR2 is SQIVND in the germline V gene (reference sequence). The chain's CDR3 is CASSTPTSFEQFF. The CDR3 DNA follows: TGTGCCAGTAGTACACCTACTAGCTTTGAGCAGTTCTTC.

The chain links TRBV28 to TRBJ2-7, with D possibly TRBD1 on 5 matching bases. Germline-derived CDR1 and CDR2 are MDHEN and SYDVKM. This CDR3 is built from 15 residues. V shed 8 bases and J shed 2 bases, with 19 bases lying between them. The DNA of the CDR3 is TGTGCCAGCCAAGATTGGGGCAGAAGCCCCTACGAGCAGTACTTC. Protein product: CASQDWGRSPYEQYF.

Note on this clone: The junction and the germline gene differ at one end; a read error may be behind it. Other nucleotide sequences from this sample produce the same CDR3. The V and J genes are TRBV7-2 and TRBJ2-1; TRBD2 is a possible D gene (5 bases). The CDR3 loop spans 13 amino acids. Germline CDR1 and CDR2: SGHTA and FQGNSA. In DNA form, the CDR3 reads TGTGCCAGCAGCCTAGCCAGTTACAATGAGCAGTTCTTC. Translated, it gives CASSLASYNEQFF. Variable domain in full (rest from reference TRBV7-2 and TRBJ2-1): GAGVSQSPSNKVTEKGKDVELRCDPISGHTALYWYRQSLGQGLEFLIYFQGNSAPDKSGLPSDRFSAERTGGSVSTLTIQRTQQEDSAVYLCASSLASYNEQFFGPGTRLTVL.